This passage covers 11 T cell receptor beta chains from one sample sequenced in a study of T cell responses to AZD1222 COVID-19 vaccine. Only in-frame clones appear in the TCRdb table, and some are missing; sequencing was by immunoSEQ multiplex PCR. The table has tens of thousands of clones, more than 70% seen once. Sequencing used peripheral blood, obtained 28 days after the second AZD1222 dose. Every receptor here comes from an adult who received the AZD1222 COVID-19 vaccine.

This clone was counted once. This chain uses TRBV2 with TRBJ1-2; a possible D gene is TRBD1 (6 bases). CDR1 and CDR2 (germline): SNHLY, FYNNEI. This CDR3 has 13 residues. CDR3 coding DNA: TGTTCCCGAAGGGGTGGGGGGCTGAATGGCTACACCTTC. This translates into CSRRGGGLNGYTF.

J is TRBJ1-6 and V is TRBV28; 7 nucleotides agree with TRBD1. Germline V gene data show CDR1 as MDHEN and CDR2 as SYDVKM. V lost 10 bases and J lost 5; bases outside the gene matches: 8. This CDR3 contains 14 residues. CDR3 DNA sequence: TGTGCCATACGCCCGGGACAGCATAATTCACCCCTCCACTTT. Translating gives CAIRPGQHNSPLHF.

The DNA of the CDR3 is TGTGCCAGCACCTATTGGACGGGAAGCACAGATACGCAGTATTTT. As protein: CASTYWTGSTDTQYF. V is TRBV7-8 and J is TRBJ2-3, with D possibly being TRBD2 (5 bases). V was clipped by 7 bases and J by 0 bases, with 14 bases between them. The CDR3 length is 15 residues. Germline V gives CDR1 SGHVS, CDR2 FQNEAQ.

V is TRBV5-1 and J is TRBJ2-5, with D perhaps matching TRBD2 (5 bases). The CDR3 consists of 15 residues. Trimming removed 2 bases at V and 0 bases at J, with 11 bases between. The germline V gene encodes CDR1 SGHRS and CDR2 YFSETQ. CDR3 protein: CASSFVPGDQETQYF. CDR3 coding DNA: TGCGCCAGCAGCTTTGTCCCCGGGGACCAAGAGACCCAGTACTTC.

The V call is TRBV28, the J call TRBJ2-7, with D unresolved. Per the germline V gene, CDR1 is MDHEN and CDR2 is SYDVKM. The CDR3 covers 14 residues. V shed 3 bases and J shed 4 bases, with 13 bases lying between them. As DNA, the CDR3 is TGTGCCAGCAGTTTGGGCAGTCCATCGTACGAGCAGTACTTC. Amino acid sequence: CASSLGSPSYEQYF.

V and J are TRBV3-1 (or the pseudogene TRBV3-2) and TRBJ1-1, with TRBD1 matching over 8 bases. The CDR3 length is 14 residues. CDR1 LGHDT and CDR2 YNNKEL come from the germline V gene (reference sequence). V lost 5 bases, J lost 2 bases, and 4 bases stayed unmatched. The CDR3 loop is CASSKGQENTEAFF. For the CDR3, the DNA is TGTGCCAGCAGCAAGGGACAGGAAAACACTGAAGCTTTCTTT.

This sequence joins TRBV30 and TRBJ1-5; no definite D call. CDR1 and CDR2 (germline): GTSNPN, SVGIG (reference sequence). This CDR3 is built from 12 residues. V was pared by 2 bases and J by 5 bases, with 7 bases between. CDR3 nucleotide sequence: TGTGCCTGGAGTTTGGGAGATCAGCCCCAGCATTTT. As protein: CAWSLGDQPQHF.

The rearrangement uses TRBV10-3 and TRBJ2-2, with 14 bases lining up with TRBD2. The J segment lost 6 bases and the V segment lost 7 bases, leaving 7 bases of the junction unmatched. From germline, CDR1 is ENHRY and CDR2 SYGVKD. The CDR3 is 16 residues long. This chain's CDR3 is CAITTTSGGAAGELFF. The DNA for the CDR3 is TGTGCCATCACTACGACTAGCGGGGGGGCCGCCGGGGAGCTGTTTTTT.

The rearrangement joins TRBV6-2 or TRBV6-3 to TRBJ2-7; D perhaps matches TRBD2 (7 bases). From germline, CDR1 is MNHEY and CDR2 SVGEGT. Trimming removed 0 bases from V and 4 bases from J, with 10 bases in between. CDR3 length: 14 residues. CDR3: CASSYSGGPYEQYV. The CDR3 DNA reads TGTGCCAGCAGTTACTCCGGGGGGCCGTACGAGCAGTACGTC.

V usage is TRBV5-6 and J usage is TRBJ1-5, with 10 bases that match TRBD1. CDR1 and CDR2 (germline): SGHDT, YYEEEE. CDR3 length: 16 amino acids. Trimming cost V 2 bases and J 4 bases; bases outside gene matches: 6. In DNA, the CDR3 is TGTGCCAGCAGCTTCCGGGACAGGGGCCCAAATCAGCCCCAGCATTTT. It yields the protein CASSFRDRGPNQPQHF.

In this sample, this clone turned up a few times. The chain employs TRBV7-8 and TRBJ2-7; weak D call: TRBD2 (5 bases). In germline, CDR1 is SGHVS, CDR2 FQNEAQ. The CDR3 is 16 residues long. V gave up 2 bases and J gave up 1 base, with 15 bases separating them. The CDR3, as DNA: TGTGCCAGCAGCTTACGGGATGCCGCCATTTCCTACGAGCAGTACTTC. This gives the protein CASSLRDAAISYEQYF.